Below, 21 T cell receptor beta chains from the same sample are listed, as sequenced in a study of blood T cell repertoires in COVID-19. TCRdb's table, derived via immunoSEQ multiplex PCR, lists solely in-frame clones and lacks some. The data show a few hundred thousand clones, 80% to 90% seen once. Sample: peripheral blood. These receptor sequences come from a woman in her seventies with acute or convalescent COVID-19.

This chain joins TRBV3-1 (or the pseudogene TRBV3-2) and TRBJ1-2; the D gene is possibly TRBD1 (5 bases). The CDR3 is 13 amino acids. Germline CDR1 is LGHDT and CDR2 is YNNKEL (reference sequence). V was pared by 4 bases and J by 5 bases, with 11 bases between. The CDR3 loop reads CASSLNKGYGYTF. CDR3 DNA sequence: TGTGCCAGCAGCCTCAACAAGGGGTATGGCTACACCTTC.

The gene calls are TRBV19 and TRBJ2-2; D gene ambiguous. The CDR3 runs to 14 residues. Trimming pared 6 bases from V and 6 bases from J, leaving 14 bases between. Germline loops: CDR1 LNHDA, CDR2 SQIVND (reference sequence). Here the CDR3 reads CASSRYPEPGELFF. CDR3 coding DNA: TGTGCCAGTAGCCGATACCCGGAGCCCGGGGAGCTGTTTTTT. Combining the CDR3 with reference TRBV19 and TRBJ2-2 gives the whole variable domain DGGITQSPKYLFRKEGQNVTLSCEQNLNHDAMYWYRQDPGQGLRLIYYSQIVNDFQKGDIAEGYSVSREKKESFPLTVTSAQKNPTAFYLCASSRYPEPGELFFGEGSRLTVL.

The CDR3: CASRSATNEKLFF. The CDR3 nucleotides are TGTGCCAGCAGGAGTGCAACTAATGAAAAACTGTTTTTT. The gene calls are TRBV12-3 or TRBV12-4 and TRBJ1-4; D not resolved. Trimming cost V 6 bases and J 0 bases, with 5 bases left between them. The CDR3 spans 13 residues.

The chain employs TRBV6-5 and TRBJ1-2; D gene uncertain. The CDR3 is made up of 11 amino acids. Trimming took off 2 bases at V and 9 bases at J, with 7 bases between the two ends. CDR1 is MNHEY and CDR2 is SVGAGI in the germline V gene. The CDR3 region has the DNA TGTGCCAGCAGTTACGGAGACCGCTACACCTTC. It encodes CASSYGDRYTF.

V is TRBV12-5 and J is TRBJ2-3; possible D gene TRBD1, 7 bases. Trimming took 5 bases from V and 0 from J, leaving 12 bases between them. Germline-derived CDR1 and CDR2 are LGHNT and FRNRAP. This CDR3 has 15 residues. The CDR3 spells CASGPRDSSTDTQYF. The CDR3 nucleotides are TGTGCTAGTGGTCCGCGGGACAGTAGCACAGATACGCAGTATTTT.

J is TRBJ2-3 and V is TRBV2; maybe TRBD1 (6 bases). This CDR3 comprises 11 residues. Trimming left V 1 base short and J 11 bases short, with 7 bases between. Germline assignment: CDR1 SNHLY and CDR2 FYNNEI. In DNA, the CDR3 is TGTGCCAGCAGTGAAGGAGGGGGGCAGTATTTT. Protein product: CASSEGGGQYF.

The gene calls are TRBV12-3 or TRBV12-4 and TRBJ1-6; D ambiguous. The CDR3 has 12 residues. Trimming left V 3 bases short and J 10 bases short, with 7 bases between. For the CDR3, the DNA is TGTGCCAGCAGTTTGTCCAGGTCACCCCTCCACTTT. Translated, it gives CASSLSRSPLHF.

J is TRBJ1-4 and V is TRBV19, with 7 bases fitting TRBD1. The CDR3 sequence is 14 residues long. Germline assignment: CDR1 LNHDA and CDR2 SQIVND (reference sequence). V shed 7 bases and J 8 bases; nucleotides not matched to a gene: 10. Here the CDR3 reads CASTPEGASEKLFF. The CDR3 region has the DNA TGTGCCAGTACCCCGGAGGGGGCTTCAGAAAAACTGTTTTTT.

The chain uses TRBV27 and TRBJ1-2, with 12 bases that match TRBD1. Looked up from germline, CDR1 is MNHEY and CDR2 is SMNVEV (reference sequence). The CDR3 contains 15 residues. The trim removed 5 bases at V and 8 bases at J, leaving 9 bases unmatched. In DNA form, the CDR3 reads TGTGCCAGCAGTCCGGGACAGGGGGCAATAAAGGGCTACACCTTC. Translating gives CASSPGQGAIKGYTF.

The chain couples TRBV2 to TRBJ1-5; D is unclear. Trimming took off 6 bases at V and 4 bases at J, with 10 bases between the two ends. The CDR3 covers 13 residues. Germline CDR1 SNHLY, CDR2 FYNNEI. CDR3 in amino acids: CASRVTRNQPQHF. The CDR3, as DNA: TGTGCCAGCAGAGTGACGCGGAATCAGCCCCAGCATTTT.

The J gene is TRBJ2-2, the V gene TRBV5-4; D possibly corresponds to TRBD1 (5 bases). CDR1 is SGHNT and CDR2 is YYREEE in the germline V gene (reference sequence). V was shortened by 2 bases and J by 9 bases, with 11 bases between the two germline ends. This CDR3 comprises 13 residues. The CDR3 DNA is TGTGCCAGCAGCTTAGGGGCGAACAGGGAGCTGTTTTTT. Translating it yields CASSLGANRELFF.

This chain links TRBV5-6 with TRBJ1-2, with D perhaps TRBD1 (6 bases). The V gene's germline CDR1 is SGHDT and CDR2 YYEEEE. The CDR3 runs 15 residues. V lost 0 bases and J 4 bases, leaving 13 bases between the germline ends. CDR3 bases: TGTGCCAGCAGCTTGGCAGGGGCCAGGACCTATGGCTACACCTTC. Translation: CASSLAGARTYGYTF.

The chain joins TRBV30 to TRBJ2-5; 10 positions match TRBD2. The CDR3 sequence is 15 residues long. Germline-derived CDR1 and CDR2 are GTSNPN and SVGIG (reference sequence). V lost 0 bases to trimming and J lost 1 base; unmatched junction nucleotides: 2. This CDR3 is CAWSVPSGGQETQYF. CDR3 sequence (DNA): TGTGCCTGGAGTGTTCCTAGCGGGGGCCAAGAGACCCAGTACTTC.

The V gene is TRBV4-1, the J gene TRBJ1-4; D gene unclear. There are 16 residues in the CDR3. CDR1 and CDR2 (germline): MGHRA, YSYEKL. V was pared by 0 bases and J by 0 bases, with 8 bases between. CDR3 region: CASSQDPQTTNEKLFF. Written as DNA, the CDR3 is TGCGCCAGCAGCCAAGACCCGCAGACAACTAATGAAAAACTGTTTTTT.

The chain joins TRBV3-1 (or the pseudogene TRBV3-2) to TRBJ2-7; perhaps TRBD2 as D (5 bases). The germline CDR1 and CDR2 sequences are LGHDT and YNNKEL (reference sequence). V was pared by 1 base and J by 0 bases, with 13 bases between. This CDR3 comprises 16 residues. The CDR3 reads CASSQGSGVGSYEQYF. CDR3 nucleotide sequence: TGTGCCAGCAGCCAAGGTTCCGGGGTGGGCTCCTACGAGCAGTACTTC.

The chain couples TRBV5-1 to TRBJ2-3; 13 nucleotides agree with TRBD2. The V and J ends lost 3 bases and 7 bases, in that order; junction bases with no gene match: 11. The CDR3 spans 17 residues. CDR1 is SGHRS and CDR2 is YFSETQ in the germline V gene. The CDR3 DNA reads as TGCGCCAGCAGCTCATACGATACTAGCGGGGGGGCAAATACGCAGTATTTT. This codes for CASSSYDTSGGANTQYF. The variable domain in full, with the rest retrieved from reference TRBV5-1 and TRBJ2-3, is KAGVTQTPRYLIKTRGQQVTLSCSPISGHRSVSWYQQTPGQGLQFLFEYFSETQRNKGNFPGRFSGRQFSNSRSEMNVSTLELGDSALYLCASSSYDTSGGANTQYFGPGTRLTVL.

The V call is TRBV9, the J call TRBJ2-6, with D perhaps TRBD1 (6 bases). CDR3 size: 19 residues. Deletions cut 0 bases from V and 3 bases from J, with 19 bases between. CDR1 and CDR2 from the germline V gene are SGDLS and YYNGEE. CDR3 sequence: CASSVGWGWQGSGANVLTF. CDR3 in DNA: TGTGCCAGCAGCGTAGGTTGGGGTTGGCAGGGGAGTGGGGCCAACGTCCTGACTTTC.

The CDR3 region has the DNA TGTGCCAGCAGCCCCGTCAGGGGACAACAAGAGACCCAGTACTTC. Amino acids: CASSPVRGQQETQYF. This chain uses TRBV3-1 (or the pseudogene TRBV3-2) with TRBJ2-5; tentative D call: TRBD1 (6 bases). The CDR3 has 15 residues. V shed 4 bases and J shed 2 bases, with 14 bases lying between them. Germline CDR1 LGHDT, CDR2 YNNKEL (reference sequence).

The chain recombines TRBV3-1 (or the pseudogene TRBV3-2) with TRBJ1-2; 7 bases are a match to TRBD1. The CDR3 length is 16 residues. V was clipped by 6 bases and J by 7 bases; unmatched bases: 17. The germline V gene has CDR1 LGHDT and CDR2 YNNKEL (reference sequence). CDR3 DNA: TGTGCCAGCAGAGGGTCTGTGAGGGGGCGCGTGAGTGGCTACACCTTC. Residues: CASRGSVRGRVSGYTF.

The rearrangement links TRBV11-2 to TRBJ1-4, with 8 bases aligning to TRBD1. Per the germline V gene, CDR1 is SGHAT and CDR2 is FQNNGV. The CDR3 covers 17 residues. V dropped 3 bases and J dropped 3; count of bases not matched to a gene: 9. The CDR3 sequence: CASSFETGVRANEKLFF. For the CDR3, the DNA is TGTGCCAGCAGCTTTGAGACAGGGGTACGGGCTAATGAAAAACTGTTTTTT. The complete variable domain, with remaining parts taken from reference TRBV11-2 and TRBJ1-4, reads EAGVAQSPRYKIIEKRQSVAFWCNPISGHATLYWYQQILGQGPKLLIQFQNNGVVDDSQLPKDRFSAERLKGVDSTLKIQPAKLEDSAVYLCASSFETGVRANEKLFFGSGTQLSVL.

The genes are TRBV5-1 and TRBJ2-7, with TRBD1 identical over 10 bases. Germline assignment: CDR1 SGHRS and CDR2 YFSETQ. V lost 2 bases and J lost 6; bases outside the gene matches: 2. The CDR3 extends over 13 amino acids. The CDR3 DNA is TGCGCCAGCAGCTTCCGGGACAGGGGCGAGCAGTACTTC. Translating gives CASSFRDRGEQYF.